Below, 24 T cell receptor beta chains from the same sample are listed, as sequenced in a study of shared clonotypes between healthy human individuals. Data came from immunoSEQ multiplex PCR; TCRdb stores just in-frame clones and leaves some out. The table includes more than 1.2 million clones, roughly 98.5% detected once. Sequences were obtained from naive CD4+ T cells sorted from blood. As to subset: CD45RA+ positively selected. The receptors stem from a man aged 25 to 45 in good health.

This rearrangement joins TRBV25-1 to TRBJ2-7; 7 bases are shared with TRBD1. V shed 8 bases and J 2 bases; nucleotides not matched to a gene: 6. The CDR3 contains 13 residues. From germline, CDR1 is MGHDK and CDR2 SYGVNS. This chain's CDR3 is CASGHTGAYEQYF. CDR3 DNA: TGTGCCAGCGGACATACAGGGGCCTACGAGCAGTACTTC.

The chain combines TRBV18 with TRBJ2-5; D perhaps matches TRBD1 (6 bases). The CDR3 loop spans 15 amino acids. The V end was cut by 2 bases, the J end by 3 bases, with 13 bases between. The germline gives CDR1 KGHSH, CDR2 LQKENI. CDR3 in DNA: TGTGCCAGCTCACCAGTCTGGGACAAAAAAGAGACCCAGTACTTC. Its translation: CASSPVWDKKETQYF.

This sequence joins TRBV5-5 and TRBJ2-1, with D tentatively TRBD1 (6 bases). Germline V gene lookup returns CDR1 SGHKS and CDR2 YYEKEE (reference sequence). The CDR3 contains 14 residues. V lost 3 bases to trimming and J lost 5 bases, with 12 bases between them. CDR3 amino acids: CASSSQGIDNEQFF. As DNA, the CDR3 is TGTGCCAGCAGCTCACAGGGAATAGACAATGAGCAGTTCTTC.

This sequence joins TRBV7-9 and TRBJ1-1; D is undetermined. Germline assignment: CDR1 SEHNR and CDR2 FQNEAQ (reference sequence). V was cut by 1 base and J by 1 base, with 4 bases left in between. This CDR3 has 13 amino acids. The CDR3 DNA reads as TGTGCCAGCAGCTTAGTTTGGAACACTGAAGCTTTCTTT. Its protein product is CASSLVWNTEAFF.

Concerning this clone: This specimen includes other DNA sequences encoding the same CDR3. The CDR3 spells CASSLPGTDTQYF. The CDR3 DNA reads TGTGCCAGCAGCCTCCCCGGCACAGATACGCAGTATTTT. V usage is TRBV6-5 and J usage is TRBJ2-3; D not resolved. CDR3 length: 13 amino acids. Trimming took 6 bases from V and 1 from J, leaving 8 bases between them. Germline V gives CDR1 MNHEY, CDR2 SVGAGI.

This clone was observed a handful of times. The V gene is TRBV28, the J gene TRBJ2-7; D not certain. With 3 bases removed from V and 6 bases from J, the gap between germline ends came to 3 bases. The germline gives CDR1 MDHEN, CDR2 SYDVKM. This CDR3 spans 10 amino acids. The CDR3 nucleotides read TGTGCCAGCAGTTTGGGCGAGCAGTACTTC. Amino acids: CASSLGEQYF.

This chain links TRBV2 with TRBJ1-4; D might be TRBD1 (5 bases). This CDR3 spans 14 amino acids. Germline CDR1 SNHLY, CDR2 FYNNEI. V was cut by 5 bases and J by 3 bases, with 10 bases left in between. The CDR3 region has the DNA TGTGCCAGCAGTTTGAGGGGCCCTAATGAAAAACTGTTTTTT. This gives the protein CASSLRGPNEKLFF.

The count of this clone is one. This sequence joins TRBV5-1 and TRBJ2-1, with 7 bases fitting TRBD1. The CDR3 totals 14 residues. The germline gives CDR1 SGHRS, CDR2 YFSETQ. J gave up 6 bases and V 2 bases, and 5 bases lay outside the gene matches. The CDR3 bases are TGCGCCAGCAGCTTACAGGGGAGCTCCAATGAGCAGTTCTTC. It is translated as CASSLQGSSNEQFF.

The CDR3 loop is CASSRLGLAPYEQYF. CDR3 nucleotides: TGTGCCAGCAGTCGTCTCGGACTAGCGCCCTACGAGCAGTACTTC. V is TRBV27 and J is TRBJ2-7; 9 bases map to TRBD2. The CDR3 spans 15 residues. With V trimmed by 5 bases and J by 2 bases, 7 bases remained unmatched. Per germline, CDR1 MNHEY and CDR2 SMNVEV (reference sequence).

This sequence joins TRBV7-9 and TRBJ2-3; the match to TRBD1 covers 7 bases. CDR1 is SEHNR and CDR2 is FQNEAQ in the germline V gene (reference sequence). V gave up 6 bases and J gave up 6 bases; unmatched junction bases: 9. CDR3 length equals 14 residues. CDR3 residues: CASRPDRVLDTQYF. CDR3 sequence (DNA): TGTGCCAGCAGACCTGACAGGGTTTTGGATACGCAGTATTTT.

The count of this clone is one. This chain uses TRBV7-9 with TRBJ2-7, with D unclear. Germline CDR1 and CDR2: SEHNR and FQNEAQ (reference sequence). Trimming took 4 bases from V and 6 from J, leaving 4 bases between them. The CDR3 is made up of 10 amino acids. CDR3 DNA: TGTGCCAGCAGCTCGGGCGAGCAGTACTTC. Translating gives CASSSGEQYF.

This clone was seen once. V is TRBV27 and J is TRBJ2-1; the match to TRBD2 covers 8 bases. The germline gives CDR1 MNHEY, CDR2 SMNVEV (reference sequence). This CDR3 comprises 15 residues. Trimming at V came to 7 bases and at J to 6 bases, leaving 11 bases not matched to a gene. The CDR3 coding sequence is TGTGCCAGCACCTTTTCGGGACTAGGAGCCAATGAGCAGTTCTTC. Its translation: CASTFSGLGANEQFF.

The V gene is TRBV28, the J gene TRBJ1-5; D ambiguous. V lost 5 bases, J lost 4 bases, and 18 bases lay in between. This CDR3 comprises 16 residues. Germline V gene data show CDR1 as MDHEN and CDR2 as SYDVKM. CDR3 loop: CASSGGIRLRNQPQHF. The CDR3 DNA sequence: TGTGCCAGCAGTGGAGGGATCAGACTAAGGAATCAGCCCCAGCATTTT.

This sequence joins TRBV18 and TRBJ2-7, with 9 bases identical to TRBD2. Trimming removed 5 bases from V and 3 bases from J; junction bases left unmatched: 14. Germline CDR1 is KGHSH and CDR2 is LQKENI. There are 17 residues in the CDR3. CDR3 sequence reads: CASSAIFWREGYYEQYF. CDR3 bases: TGTGCCAGCTCAGCTATCTTCTGGCGGGAGGGTTACTACGAGCAGTACTTC.

This CDR3 is CASSYLESLEAFF. CDR3 DNA: TGTGCCAGCAGTTACCTAGAGAGTCTCGAAGCTTTCTTT. The chain uses TRBV28 and TRBJ1-1; D gene unclear. The CDR3 runs to 13 residues. The V and J ends lost 4 bases and 8 bases respectively, with 14 bases between them. Per the germline V gene, CDR1 is MDHEN and CDR2 is SYDVKM.

The chain has TRBV11-3 and TRBJ2-7; D remains unclear. The ends were cut back, 6 bases at V and 3 bases at J, with 15 bases in the middle. Germline CDR1 SGHNT, CDR2 YENEEA. The CDR3 consists of 14 residues. This chain's CDR3 is CASRSWGPFYEQYF. Here the CDR3 DNA reads TGTGCCAGCAGATCCTGGGGTCCCTTCTACGAGCAGTACTTC.

The chain uses TRBV11-2 and TRBJ2-5; tentative D call: TRBD1 (6 bases). This CDR3 spans 13 amino acids. Trimming stripped 5 bases from V and 5 bases from J, with 12 bases between. Per the germline V gene, CDR1 is SGHAT and CDR2 is FQNNGV. CDR3 DNA sequence: TGTGCCAGCAGCCTTTACAGGGTGGAGACCCAGTACTTC. This encodes CASSLYRVETQYF.

The chain employs TRBV9 and TRBJ2-5, with 10 nucleotides matching TRBD2. The V gene's germline CDR1 is SGDLS and CDR2 YYNGEE. After removal of 4 bases from V and 5 bases from J, the junction contained 14 bases not matched to a gene. This CDR3 is 17 amino acids long. In DNA, the CDR3 is TGTGCCAGCAGCAGAGGCGGGCTAGCGGGAGATGGTGAGACCCAGTACTTC. This translates into CASSRGGLAGDGETQYF. The full variable domain, rest sourced from reference TRBV9 and TRBJ2-5, is DSGVTQTPKHLITATGQRVTLRCSPRSGDLSVYWYQQSLDQGLQFLIQYYNGEERAKGNILERFSAQQFPDLHSELNLSSLELGDSALYFCASSRGGLAGDGETQYFGPGTRLLVL.

The chain is built from TRBV5-4 and TRBJ2-7; 12 positions agree with TRBD2. The CDR3 runs 18 residues. Germline values: CDR1 SGHNT, CDR2 YYREEE (reference sequence). Trimming at V came to 4 bases and at J to 5 bases, leaving 16 bases not matched to a gene. CDR3 bases: TGTGCCAGCAGCCTAGCGGGAGGGTATCAAGCGAGCGATGACGAGCAGTACTTC. Protein sequence: CASSLAGGYQASDDEQYF.

This chain uses TRBV4-3 with TRBJ2-5; weak D call: TRBD2 (6 bases). V lost 0 bases and J lost 7, with 15 bases in between. This CDR3 has 15 amino acids. Germline lookup yields CDR1 LGHNA and CDR2 YSLEER. Here the CDR3 DNA reads TGCGCCAGCAGCCAAGAAGCGGGTTCCGCGGGGACCCAGTACTTC. It specifies CASSQEAGSAGTQYF.

The chain employs TRBV18 and TRBJ1-2; D is unresolved. In germline, CDR1 is KGHSH, CDR2 LQKENI. The CDR3 sequence is 15 residues long. V was clipped by 3 bases and J by 6 bases, with 17 bases between them. CDR3 residues: CASSPNTGPRDGYTF. In DNA form, the CDR3 reads TGTGCCAGCTCACCGAATACGGGTCCCCGGGATGGCTACACCTTC.

This rearrangement joins TRBV6-5 to TRBJ1-4; 8 nucleotides match TRBD1. The CDR3 spans 14 residues. The germline V gene has CDR1 MNHEY and CDR2 SVGAGI. V lost 6 bases to trimming and J lost 9 bases; unmatched junction nucleotides: 9. DNA of the CDR3: TGTGCCAGCAGCCCGGACAGGGCAAGACAAAAACTGTTTTTT. Translation: CASSPDRARQKLFF.

This clone was counted a single time. This chain joins TRBV12-5 and TRBJ1-5, with unresolved D. CDR1 and CDR2 (germline): LGHNT, FRNRAP. The V end lost 9 bases, the J end lost 8 bases, and 8 bases lay between the germline ends. CDR3 size: 10 residues. The CDR3 protein is CARPEEPQHF. The DNA of the CDR3 is TGTGCTAGGCCTGAGGAGCCCCAGCATTTT.

V is TRBV9 and J is TRBJ1-2, with D uncertain. From germline, CDR1 is SGDLS and CDR2 YYNGEE. V was shortened by 7 bases and J by 4 bases, with 17 bases between the two germline ends. This CDR3 spans 14 amino acids. The CDR3 coding sequence is TGTGCCAGCGGTGGACTTACCAATCCCTATGGCTACACCTTC. Encoded protein: CASGGLTNPYGYTF.